A selection of T cell receptor beta chains follows, all from one sample in a study of regulatory T cells in long-lasting Graves disease. TCRdb redid the calling of the multiplex PCR reads with MiXCR, one entry per CDR3 protein. The sample lists under 300,000 distinct CDR3 sequences, about 18% occurring once. In addition, the sample was reused for a study of T cells in Graves' hyperthyroidism and ophthalmopathy.

Source: peripheral blood mononuclear cells (PBMCs), taken at new diagnosis, from a patient treated with antithyroid drugs. The receptors originated from a woman in her 30s with Graves disease. The CDR3 runs from the conserved cysteine through the conserved F or W.

v_gene: TRBV20-1
j_gene: TRBJ2-5
CDR3aa: CSAYEETQYF

v_gene: TRBV6-1
j_gene: TRBJ1-2
CDR3aa: CASSDRYGYTF

v_gene: TRBV3-1
j_gene: TRBJ2-3
CDR3aa: CASSPEGRPTDTQYF

v_gene: TRBV19
j_gene: TRBJ2-4
CDR3aa: CASSIDWISAVGIQYF

v_gene: TRBV5-1
j_gene: TRBJ1-6
CDR3aa: CASSLEIQGQDSPLHF

v_gene: TRBV18
j_gene: TRBJ2-5
CDR3aa: CASSPKETQYF

v_gene: TRBV4-1
j_gene: TRBJ2-2
CDR3aa: CASSQGTARNTGELFF

v_gene: TRBV13
j_gene: TRBJ2-7
CDR3aa: CASSLTGDSSYEQYF

v_gene: TRBV3-1
j_gene: TRBJ1-1
CDR3aa: CASSQFNTEAFF

v_gene: TRBV24-1
j_gene: TRBJ2-3
CDR3aa: CATSGPGNRETQYF

v_gene: TRBV7-9
j_gene: TRBJ2-7
CDR3aa: CASSLIDRPYEQYF

v_gene: TRBV20-1
j_gene: TRBJ1-2
CDR3aa: CSTLSGQTTDGYTF

v_gene: TRBV11-2
j_gene: TRBJ2-2
CDR3aa: CASSSLGFTGELFF

v_gene: TRBV6-2/TRBV6-3
j_gene: TRBJ2-2
CDR3aa: CASSYSVRTGNTGELFF

v_gene: TRBV28
j_gene: TRBJ2-1
CDR3aa: CASRMTSGRSNEQFF

v_gene: TRBV5-1
j_gene: TRBJ1-6
CDR3aa: CASRDRVVDSPLHF

v_gene: TRBV6-1
j_gene: TRBJ1-1
CDR3aa: CASSPNARYAFF

v_gene: TRBV20-1
j_gene: TRBJ2-5
CDR3aa: CSARVERGQETQYF

v_gene: TRBV5-1
j_gene: TRBJ2-2
CDR3aa: CASSLGGIRELFF

v_gene: TRBV6-2/TRBV6-3
j_gene: TRBJ1-4
CDR3aa: CASSRPGRSEKLFF

v_gene: TRBV2
j_gene: TRBJ2-7
CDR3aa: CATLPRPSSYEQYF

v_gene: TRBV6-5
j_gene: TRBJ2-3
CDR3aa: CASSSHEGDTQYF

v_gene: TRBV20-1
j_gene: TRBJ1-4
CDR3aa: CSAPREGGEKLFF

v_gene: TRBV19
j_gene: TRBJ1-4
CDR3aa: CASSTPSGTGNEKLFF

v_gene: TRBV6-1
j_gene: TRBJ2-7
CDR3aa: CASSEVLAGTLSYEQYF

v_gene: TRBV6-1
j_gene: TRBJ2-3
CDR3aa: CASSTAYTGGAGNTDTQYF

v_gene: TRBV3-1
j_gene: TRBJ2-3
CDR3aa: CASSQFVVLATDTQYF

v_gene: TRBV12-3/TRBV12-4
j_gene: TRBJ1-3
CDR3aa: CASSQGGTGNTIYF

v_gene: TRBV5-6
j_gene: TRBJ2-2
CDR3aa: CASSLLGWQASTGELFF

v_gene: TRBV19
j_gene: TRBJ1-5
CDR3aa: CASRSQPNQPQHF

v_gene: TRBV5-4
j_gene: TRBJ2-1
CDR3aa: CASSFEAGGPRYNEQFF

v_gene: TRBV5-1
j_gene: TRBJ1-1
CDR3aa: CASMTGTESLGPEAFF

v_gene: TRBV20-1
j_gene: TRBJ1-2
CDR3aa: CSGEPGQAIYGYTF

v_gene: TRBV5-1
j_gene: TRBJ1-2
CDR3aa: CASSYRGLVWAGYTF

v_gene: TRBV6-5
j_gene: TRBJ2-5
CDR3aa: CASSYAGWETQYF

v_gene: TRBV14
j_gene: TRBJ2-7
CDR3aa: CASSSPGVIEQYF

v_gene: TRBV7-2
j_gene: TRBJ2-3
CDR3aa: CASSLAGFHTDTQYF

v_gene: TRBV6-1
j_gene: TRBJ2-7
CDR3aa: CASNKGGTNSYEQYF

v_gene: TRBV4-1
j_gene: TRBJ1-2
CDR3aa: CASSQGQQGSSGYTF

v_gene: TRBV6-1
j_gene: TRBJ1-1
CDR3aa: CASSKGEMEAFF

v_gene: TRBV7-9
j_gene: TRBJ1-1
CDR3aa: CASSLGGVVAGPMNTEAFF

v_gene: TRBV30
j_gene: TRBJ1-4
CDR3aa: CAWKTGTGNEKLFF

v_gene: TRBV10-3
j_gene: TRBJ1-1
CDR3aa: CAISPSQRTEAFF

v_gene: TRBV5-6
j_gene: TRBJ2-5
CDR3aa: CASSLGTLEETQYF

v_gene: TRBV19
j_gene: TRBJ1-2
CDR3aa: CASRSGGDGYTF

v_gene: TRBV5-1
j_gene: TRBJ2-4
CDR3aa: CASSKSGVAKNIQYF

v_gene: TRBV10-3
j_gene: TRBJ1-1
CDR3aa: CAISESVSTGSTEAFF

v_gene: TRBV5-8
j_gene: TRBJ1-1
CDR3aa: CASSATGLNTEAFF

v_gene: TRBV3-1
j_gene: TRBJ2-5
CDR3aa: CASSPHSRAGGGETQYF

v_gene: TRBV12-5
j_gene: TRBJ1-1
CDR3aa: CASGLRTQGANTEAFF